A single sample gave rise to the 9 T cell receptor beta chains below, sequenced in a study of technical replicates of blood from a few donors (dated by TCRdb to 2016 to 2017). The library was prepared using the immunoSEQ multiplex PCR assay. Held by TCRdb, this immuneACCESS table contains in-frame sequences only and omits some clones. Under half of the omission traces to an unresolved V gene where checked; the cause of the rest is unknown. In all, the sample holds approximately 82,000 clones, and roughly 95% of those were seen once. The ten largest clonotypes hold roughly 0.34% of the sample. Sequences were obtained from T cells isolated from PBMCs. The receptor set was obtained from a human donor in good health.

The chain is built from TRBV30 and TRBJ1-2; 8 bases align to TRBD1. Germline CDR1 GTSNPN, CDR2 SVGIG (reference sequence). Losses at the gene ends were 5 bases for V and 3 bases for J; bases not matched to a gene: 8. There are 14 residues in the CDR3. The CDR3 coding sequence is TGTGCCTGGGGACAGGACAGGGTGGACTATGGCTACACCTTC. Amino acid sequence: CAWGQDRVDYGYTF.

J is TRBJ2-3 and V is TRBV10-3, with 10 bases fitting TRBD2. The CDR3 totals 16 residues. Germline V gene data show CDR1 as ENHRY and CDR2 as SYGVKD. The V segment lost 3 bases and the J segment 4 bases; nucleotides outside the gene matches: 7. The CDR3 loop is CAISDAAGGPADTQYF. CDR3 DNA sequence: TGTGCCATCAGTGATGCAGCGGGAGGGCCAGCAGATACGCAGTATTTT.

Details on this clone: Within the sample, other DNA sequences also encode this same CDR3. The chain recombines TRBV7-6 with TRBJ2-3; no clear D gene. The germline V gene has CDR1 SGHVS and CDR2 FNYEAQ. The CDR3 is 11 residues long. The V and J ends lost 2 bases and 6 bases respectively, with 3 bases between them. The CDR3 region is CASSLTDTQYF. CDR3 DNA sequence: TGTGCCAGCAGCTTAACTGATACGCAGTATTTT.

V gene TRBV7-8 combines with J gene TRBJ1-5; D remains ambiguous. Trimming took off 0 bases at V and 0 bases at J, with 12 bases between the two ends. Germline values: CDR1 SGHVS, CDR2 FQNEAQ. The CDR3 is made up of 17 amino acids. The CDR3 coding sequence is TGTGCCAGCAGCTTAGCGCCTCGGGGTCATAGCAATCAGCCCCAGCATTTT. This codes for CASSLAPRGHSNQPQHF.

This CDR3 reads CASSQDPPSGAYNEQFF. The DNA for the CDR3 is TGCGCCAGCAGCCAAGATCCCCCTAGCGGGGCCTACAATGAGCAGTTCTTC. This chain connects TRBV4-3 to TRBJ2-1, with TRBD2 matching 9 bases. Germline trimming cut 0 bases from V and 2 bases from J; bases unmatched to any gene: 5. This CDR3 contains 17 residues. Germline V gives CDR1 LGHNA, CDR2 YSLEER.

The chain is built from TRBV19 and TRBJ2-7, with TRBD1 matching 9 bases. The trim removed 11 bases at V and 6 bases at J, leaving 14 bases unmatched. The CDR3 length is 14 residues. Per the germline V gene, CDR1 is LNHDA and CDR2 is SQIVND (reference sequence). The CDR3 bases are TGTGCCTGCGGACCGGGACAGGGACATGGCGAGCAGTACTTC. Protein sequence: CACGPGQGHGEQYF.

This clone was found once. The chain couples TRBV12-5 to TRBJ2-2; TRBD1 matches 10 bases. CDR3 length equals 19 residues. Germline CDR1 and CDR2: LGHNT and FRNRAP. The J segment lost 4 bases and the V segment lost 5 bases, leaving 16 bases of the junction unmatched. CDR3 protein: CASGPGKAGTGESTGELFF. CDR3 bases: TGTGCTAGTGGTCCCGGGAAGGCCGGGACAGGGGAGAGCACCGGGGAGCTGTTTTTT.

The chain links TRBV4-1 to TRBJ1-1; 9 bases align to TRBD1. The germline V gene has CDR1 MGHRA and CDR2 YSYEKL. Trimming at V came to 0 bases and at J to 4 bases, leaving 3 bases not matched to a gene. The CDR3 is made up of 15 amino acids. CDR3 protein: CASSQDRQGGTEAFF. The DNA for the CDR3 is TGCGCCAGCAGCCAAGATCGACAGGGGGGCACTGAAGCTTTCTTT.

The chain uses TRBV6-6 and TRBJ1-2; 8 bases are a match to TRBD1. The CDR3 length is 16 residues. CDR1 and CDR2 from the germline V gene are MNHNY and SVGAGI (reference sequence). Germline trimming cut 0 bases from V and 5 bases from J; bases unmatched to any gene: 8. In nucleotides, the CDR3 is TGTGCCAGCAGTTACTCCCTGGACAGGGTAACTTATGGCTACACCTTC. It yields the protein CASSYSLDRVTYGYTF.